The 26 T cell receptor beta chains listed next were all sequenced from one sample in a study of blood T cell repertoires in COVID-19 (dated by TCRdb to 2020 to 2021). Libraries were prepared through the immunoSEQ multiplex PCR assay. Held by TCRdb, this immuneACCESS table contains in-frame sequences only and omits some clones. Under half of the omission traces to an unresolved V gene where checked; the cause of the rest is unknown. A total of 35,000 to 45,000 clones appear in this sample, about 77% of them only once. The top ten clones comprise approximately 32% of the sample. What was sequenced was peripheral blood. All receptors derive from a man aged 55 to 70 with acute or convalescent COVID-19.

This clone was recorded a few times. The chain recombines TRBV5-1 with TRBJ2-3; the match to TRBD1 covers 8 bases. Looked up from germline, CDR1 is SGHRS and CDR2 is YFSETQ. V gave up 1 base and J gave up 0 bases; unmatched junction bases: 1. This CDR3 spans 15 amino acids. This CDR3 is CASSLTGGSTDTQYF. The CDR3 DNA reads TGCGCCAGCAGCTTGACAGGGGGAAGCACAGATACGCAGTATTTT.

The chain joins TRBV21-1 to TRBJ2-1; the table gives TRBD1 as D, unverified against the DNA. TRBV21-1 has pseudogene status. CDR3 length: 20 residues. CDR3 nucleotide sequence: TGTGCCAGCAGCAAAGTTGGGGGCCTCGGGGTTGTTCGCTCCTACAATGAGCAGTTCTTC. Its protein is CASSKVGGLGVVRSYNEQFF.

This rearrangement joins TRBV6-5 to TRBJ1-1; perhaps TRBD1 as D (6 bases). This CDR3 has 13 amino acids. The germline V and J ends were trimmed by 7 bases and 10 bases, with 19 bases remaining between them. Germline CDR1 MNHEY, CDR2 SVGAGI. CDR3 in DNA: TGTGCCAGCACCCGAAGTACACAGGGATCAGCTTTCTTT. Translating it yields CASTRSTQGSAFF.

The genes are TRBV7-2 and TRBJ2-1, with D possibly matching TRBD2 (5 bases). The CDR3 sequence is 16 residues long. The germline V and J ends were trimmed by 3 bases and 6 bases, with 18 bases remaining between them. CDR1 is SGHTA, CDR2 FQGNSA, per germline. CDR3 region: CASSFYVASPTNEQFF. CDR3 coding DNA: TGTGCCAGCAGCTTTTATGTCGCTAGCCCGACCAATGAGCAGTTCTTC.

The genes are TRBV6-5 and TRBJ2-1; TRBD1 matches at 7 bases. CDR3 length equals 14 residues. The germline CDR1 and CDR2 sequences are MNHEY and SVGAGI. V gave up 5 bases and J gave up 2 bases; unmatched junction bases: 3. The CDR3 DNA reads as TGTGCCAGCAGTCCCGGGACAGCCTACAATGAGCAGTTCTTC. Protein sequence: CASSPGTAYNEQFF.

The chain employs TRBV5-1 and TRBJ2-5, with D possibly matching TRBD2 (8 bases). Germline V CDR1 and CDR2: SGHRS, YFSETQ. There are 13 residues in the CDR3. V lost 4 bases, J lost 5 bases, and 12 bases lay in between. CDR3 loop: CASSRGGQETQYF. The CDR3 nucleotides read TGCGCCAGCAGCCGGGGGGGACAGGAGACCCAGTACTTC.

The V gene is TRBV6-5, the J gene TRBJ1-4; 12 bases line up with TRBD1. The V gene end was trimmed by 4 bases and the J gene end by 8 bases; junction bases not matched to a gene: 5. This CDR3 comprises 15 residues. The germline gives CDR1 MNHEY, CDR2 SVGAGI. The CDR3 reads CASSSPGTGGEKLFF. As DNA, the CDR3 is TGTGCCAGCAGTTCCCCCGGGACAGGGGGCGAAAAACTGTTTTTT.

The rearrangement uses TRBV20-1 and TRBJ1-1; TRBD1 matches 8 bases. J gave up 0 bases and V 3 bases, and 3 bases lay outside the gene matches. The CDR3 covers 14 residues. Germline-derived CDR1 and CDR2 are DFQATT and SNEGSKA (reference sequence). The CDR3 coding sequence is TGCAGTGCTAGTCACAGGGGGATGAACACTGAAGCTTTCTTT. Translating gives CSASHRGMNTEAFF.

V gene TRBV6-6 combines with J gene TRBJ1-4; TRBD1 might be the D (6 bases). This CDR3 has 15 amino acids. Per germline, CDR1 MNHNY and CDR2 SVGAGI (reference sequence). Trimming removed 10 bases from V and 0 bases from J, with 15 bases in between. The CDR3: CATQRQGSTNEKLFF. CDR3 DNA sequence: TGTGCCACCCAAAGGCAGGGGTCAACTAATGAAAAACTGTTTTTT.

The chain combines TRBV30 with TRBJ1-2; possible D gene TRBD1, 5 bases. The CDR3 is made up of 16 amino acids. The V gene's germline CDR1 is GTSNPN and CDR2 SVGIG (reference sequence). Trimming removed 0 bases at V and 0 bases at J, with 14 bases between. CDR3 in DNA: TGTGCCTGGAGTGTACCTCTGGGGCGGCCTAACTATGGCTACACCTTC. This gives the protein CAWSVPLGRPNYGYTF.

This CDR3 reads CATMAGIAGGRSSYNEQFF. CDR3 nucleotide sequence: TGTGCCACCATGGCAGGGATAGCGGGAGGCCGGAGCTCCTACAATGAGCAGTTCTTC. The chain carries TRBV10-3 and TRBJ2-1; 10 bases line up with TRBD2. The CDR3 spans 19 residues. The V gene's germline CDR1 is ENHRY and CDR2 SYGVKD. V lost 10 bases, J lost 0 bases, and 18 bases stayed unmatched.

The V gene is TRBV6-5, the J gene TRBJ2-7; TRBD1 matches at 7 bases. V lost 9 bases, J lost 6 bases, and 11 bases stayed unmatched. CDR3 length: 13 residues. Germline-derived CDR1 and CDR2 are MNHEY and SVGAGI. CDR3 protein: CASQETGKGEQYF. CDR3 sequence (DNA): TGTGCCAGTCAGGAGACAGGGAAAGGCGAGCAGTACTTC.

The chain uses TRBV11-2 and TRBJ1-1; D perhaps matches TRBD1 (5 bases). The CDR3 runs 13 residues. Germline V lookup: CDR1 SGHAT, CDR2 FQNNGV. V was trimmed by 5 bases and J by 5 bases, leaving 12 bases between them. The CDR3: CASSKQVGTEAFF. The DNA of the CDR3 is TGTGCCAGCAGCAAACAGGTCGGGACTGAAGCTTTCTTT.

The J gene is TRBJ2-1, the V gene TRBV2; perhaps TRBD1 as D (5 bases). This CDR3 has 13 amino acids. V gave up 7 bases and J gave up 7 bases, with 14 bases separating them. Germline V lookup: CDR1 SNHLY, CDR2 FYNNEI. CDR3: CASISPGNNEQFF. In DNA form, the CDR3 reads TGTGCCAGCATAAGTCCAGGGAATAATGAGCAGTTCTTC.

Comment on this clone: A junction boundary mismatches the germline segment, possibly from a read error. The chain employs TRBV2 and TRBJ2-5, with 8 bases lining up with TRBD2. Germline CDR1 SNHLY, CDR2 FYNNEI. The CDR3 runs to 11 residues. DNA for the CDR3: TGTGCCAGCAGTGAAGACCAGCGGGAGCACTTC. It specifies CASSEDQREHF.

The rearrangement uses TRBV13 and TRBJ2-3; 7 positions agree with TRBD2. Germline values: CDR1 PRHDT, CDR2 FYEKMQ (reference sequence). This CDR3 has 13 residues. The V gene end was trimmed by 10 bases and the J gene end by 2 bases; junction bases not matched to a gene: 6. The CDR3 loop is CATLAGFTDTQYF. CDR3 nucleotide sequence: TGTGCCACCTTAGCGGGTTTCACAGATACGCAGTATTTT.

The count of this clone is one. The chain uses TRBV21-1 and TRBJ1-1; TRBD1 reflects the table's D call only, with no check against the DNA. TRBV21-1 is tagged as a pseudogene. CDR3 length: 14 residues. This chain's CDR3 is CASSKTGRNTEAFF. CDR3 sequence (DNA): TGTGCCAGCAGCAAAACAGGACGGAACACTGAAGCTTTCTTT.

The chain joins TRBV30 to TRBJ1-2; the match to TRBD1 covers 11 bases. This CDR3 spans 17 amino acids. Germline values: CDR1 GTSNPN, CDR2 SVGIG (reference sequence). The V and J ends lost 2 bases and 8 bases, in that order; junction bases with no gene match: 16. In DNA form, the CDR3 reads TGTGCCTGGAGTAAAACAGGACAGGGGGCCCCACACCAGGGCTACACCTTC. Amino acids: CAWSKTGQGAPHQGYTF.

This clone was seen a single time. The chain has TRBV29-1 and TRBJ2-3; 14 bases are a match to TRBD2. This CDR3 comprises 14 residues. V trimming: 4 bases; J trimming: 4 bases; junction bases outside the gene matches: 1. CDR1 and CDR2 (germline): SQVTM, ANQGSEA. Here the CDR3 DNA reads TGCAGCGTTGGACTAGCGGGAGGGGCAGATACGCAGTATTTT. It encodes CSVGLAGGADTQYF.

The CDR3: CASSLDQTGPEAFF. The DNA of the CDR3 is TGTGCCAGCAGCTTAGATCAGACAGGCCCTGAAGCTTTCTTT. The rearrangement joins TRBV11-3 to TRBJ1-1; TRBD1 is a possible D gene (6 bases). Trimming removed 0 bases at V and 6 bases at J, with 11 bases between. The CDR3 contains 14 residues. Germline-derived CDR1 and CDR2 are SGHNT and YENEEA.

The J gene is TRBJ2-3, the V gene TRBV11-2; a possible D gene is TRBD1 (5 bases). This CDR3 is built from 15 residues. The germline V gene encodes CDR1 SGHAT and CDR2 FQNNGV. Trimming pared 1 base from V and 3 bases from J, leaving 11 bases between. The CDR3 nucleotides read TGTGCCAGCAGCTTAGTAGGGGTCGGGACAGATACGCAGTATTTT. Its translation is CASSLVGVGTDTQYF.

This clone has just one count. The chain has TRBV19 and TRBJ1-1; D ambiguous. Germline CDR1 LNHDA, CDR2 SQIVND (reference sequence). CDR3 length equals 14 residues. Trimming shortened V by 4 bases and J by 2 bases, and 11 bases separated the two germline ends. This CDR3 reads CASSTRESNTEAFF. As DNA, the CDR3 is TGTGCCAGTAGTACCCGGGAGAGTAACACTGAAGCTTTCTTT.

The chain joins TRBV9 to TRBJ1-4; possibly TRBD1 for D (5 bases). V was clipped by 0 bases and J by 5 bases, with 8 bases between them. The CDR3 is made up of 14 amino acids. From germline, CDR1 is SGDLS and CDR2 YYNGEE. CDR3 nucleotide sequence: TGTGCCAGCAGCGTAGGGGCAGGGAATGAAAAACTGTTTTTT. It encodes CASSVGAGNEKLFF.

The chain is built from TRBV9 and TRBJ2-3, with D tentatively TRBD1 (6 bases). In germline, CDR1 is SGDLS, CDR2 YYNGEE. The CDR3 loop spans 14 amino acids. The V gene lost 3 bases and the J gene lost 3 bases, with 11 bases spanning the gap. This chain's CDR3 is CASSETTGTDTQYF. The CDR3 coding sequence is TGTGCCAGCAGCGAAACTACAGGGACAGATACGCAGTATTTT.

The chain combines TRBV20-1 with TRBJ1-2; D is perhaps TRBD1 (5 bases). Germline CDR1 reads DFQATT; CDR2 reads SNEGSKA (reference sequence). The CDR3 extends over 14 amino acids. The V gene lost 3 bases and the J gene lost 0 bases, with 11 bases spanning the gap. The CDR3 spells CSASPDTSNYGYTF. CDR3 in DNA: TGCAGTGCTAGTCCGGACACCTCTAACTATGGCTACACCTTC.

The chain joins TRBV6-5 to TRBJ2-7, with D possibly TRBD2 on 5 matching bases. V was clipped by 2 bases and J by 0 bases, with 14 bases between them. This CDR3 has 16 residues. CDR1 is MNHEY, CDR2 SVGAGI, per germline. The CDR3 DNA sequence: TGTGCCAGCAGTTACGATTTTGGTAGCGCCTCCTACGAGCAGTACTTC. This translates into CASSYDFGSASYEQYF.